Given below is one T cell receptor (beta chain) in context. This record belongs to a study of technical replicates of blood from a few donors. Germline CDR1 SGDLS, CDR2 YYNGEE. The ends lost 3 bases at V and 4 bases at J; junction bases unmatched: 7. The CDR3 consists of 15 residues. Sequencing used immunoSEQ multiplex PCR; TCRdb keeps in-frame clones, though not all of them. The table shows approximately 69,000 clones, with approximately 96% occurring only once. The J gene is TRBJ2-5, the V gene TRBV9, with 9 bases matching TRBD1. Sequences were obtained from T cells isolated from PBMCs. This receptor was taken from a human donor in good health. CDR3 loop: CASSARTGEIETQYF. Here the CDR3 DNA reads TGTGCCAGCAGCGCAAGGACAGGGGAGATAGAGACCCAGTACTTC.